Listed here are 7 T cell receptor beta chains from one sample, sequenced in a study of T cells in tuberculosis (dated by TCRdb to between 2017 and 2018). Library prep was done by the immunoSEQ multiplex PCR assay. The immuneACCESS repertoire file appears here via TCRdb, limited to in-frame rearrangements. These files lack a portion of the clones; in checked studies, under half of the deficit traces to unresolved V genes, and the cause of the others is not known. The sample contains 25,000 to 35,000 clones, about 95% of them found a single time. The top ten constitute 2.4% of the sample. The sequencing input was PBMCs. The receptors were gathered from a donor aged 10 to 29 with latent tuberculosis or without tuberculosis infection.

The chain has TRBV4-1 and TRBJ2-5; 9 bases match TRBD2. This CDR3 has 17 residues. Germline V gene lookup returns CDR1 MGHRA and CDR2 YSYEKL. The ends lost 2 bases at V and 3 bases at J; junction bases unmatched: 10. DNA for the CDR3: TGCGCCAGCAGCCAACCGGAGGCGGGGGGGTTAAAAGAGACCCAGTACTTC. Its protein is CASSQPEAGGLKETQYF.

V is TRBV5-6 and J is TRBJ1-1; 10 bases are shared with TRBD1. With 4 bases clipped from V and 0 bases from J, the junction kept 9 bases outside the gene matches. This CDR3 has 17 residues. The V gene's germline CDR1 is SGHDT and CDR2 YYEEEE. The CDR3 reads CASSQEGQGGMNTEAFF. The CDR3 bases are TGTGCCAGCAGCCAAGAAGGACAGGGGGGGATGAACACTGAAGCTTTCTTT.

The chain links TRBV6-5 to TRBJ2-7, with TRBD2 matching 13 bases. The V gene end was trimmed by 5 bases and the J gene end by 7 bases; junction bases not matched to a gene: 5. CDR1 MNHEY and CDR2 SVGAGI come from the germline V gene. The CDR3 runs 14 residues. This CDR3 reads CASSRLAGGGEQYF. In DNA, the CDR3 is TGTGCCAGCAGTCGACTAGCGGGAGGAGGGGAGCAGTACTTC.

This clone was seen just once. This chain links TRBV2 with TRBJ2-7, with D possibly TRBD2 on 6 matching bases. This CDR3 spans 12 amino acids. Trimming pared 7 bases from V and 10 bases from J, leaving 17 bases between. The germline V gene has CDR1 SNHLY and CDR2 FYNNEI. CDR3 amino acids: CASTPGGPRQYF. DNA for the CDR3: TGTGCCAGCACCCCCGGAGGGCCCCGACAGTACTTC.

The rearrangement uses TRBV6-1 and TRBJ2-5; 7 bases agree with TRBD2. The ends lost 6 bases at V and 5 bases at J; junction bases unmatched: 6. The germline CDR1 and CDR2 sequences are MNHNS and SASEGT. The CDR3 consists of 13 residues. The CDR3 sequence is CASRKAGKETQYF. Written as DNA, the CDR3 is TGTGCCAGCAGGAAAGCGGGAAAGGAGACCCAGTACTTC.

The rearrangement links TRBV19 to TRBJ1-5; 7 bases are shared with TRBD1. The CDR3 consists of 13 residues. CDR1 LNHDA and CDR2 SQIVND come from the germline V gene (reference sequence). Unmatched junction bases numbered 5, after V lost 6 bases and J lost 6 bases. This CDR3 is CASSGTAGQPQHF. CDR3 coding DNA: TGTGCCAGTAGCGGGACAGCAGGTCAGCCCCAGCATTTT.

The V and J genes are TRBV30 and TRBJ2-3, with 7 bases that match TRBD1. This CDR3 is built from 15 residues. The J segment lost 2 bases and the V segment lost 2 bases, leaving 7 bases of the junction unmatched. CDR1 is GTSNPN, CDR2 SVGIG, per germline (reference sequence). The CDR3 loop reads CAWSSDRRYTDTQYF. The CDR3 region has the DNA TGTGCCTGGAGTTCGGACAGGAGATACACAGATACGCAGTATTTT.